This T cell receptor (beta chain) was captured in a study of T cell responses to AZD1222 COVID-19 vaccine. Regarding the study as a whole: Increases in Spike-specific TCR breadth and depth were seen after two AZD1222 doses. Among the donors, most were white British and more were female, and clonal diversity was possibly underestimated.

In the case of this clone: Its antigen is not identified.

Germline lookup yields CDR1 MDHEN and CDR2 SYDVKM. This CDR3 has 18 residues. V shed 6 bases and J 3 bases; nucleotides not matched to a gene: 17. Profiled with immunoSEQ multiplex PCR; TCRdb holds only in-frame clones, not every one. The repertoire has some 150,000 clones, around nine tenths of them found once; the top ten carry 1.5% to 2%. The material sequenced was peripheral blood, taken on day 0 of AZD1222 vaccination. The sequence derives from an adult in good health. The chain joins TRBV28 to TRBJ2-7; TRBD2 matches at 10 bases. In DNA form, the CDR3 reads TGTGCCAGCAGACATTCCGGGACTAGCGAGATAAGTCGCTACGAGCAGTACTTC. Amino acid sequence: CASRHSGTSEISRYEQYF.